This paragraph covers one T cell receptor (beta chain) sequence. The antigen is not known. Only in-frame clones appear in the TCRdb table, and some are missing; sequencing was by immunoSEQ multiplex PCR. The sample consists of 75,000 to 95,000 clones, 90% to 95% of them appearing once. This record comes from a study of OX40 agonist ivuxolimab in advanced cancers. Study as a whole: Those enrolled were roughly 80% male, with a mean age of 60 years and ages from 23 to 79. Three patients got partial responses; one had hepatocellular carcinoma and two had cutaneous melanoma. Broader study findings: CD8+ T cells showed, on average, more clonal expansion than CD4+ cells.

Germline lookup yields CDR1 MNHEY and CDR2 SVGAGI. Between the trimmed V and J ends, which lost 5 bases and 0 bases, there was a span of 13 bases. CDR3 size: 15 residues. Sequencing was performed on CD4+ or CD8+ T cells sorted from blood, taken in a trial of the OX40 agonist ivuxolimab. V is TRBV6-5 and J is TRBJ1-1; TRBD1 is a possible D gene (6 bases). The clonotype originates from an adult with an advanced solid tumor such as melanoma, head and neck, liver or kidney cancer. DNA of the CDR3: TGTGCCAGCAGTAGCGGAGGGGGGCTGAACACTGAAGCTTTCTTT. Its translation: CASSSGGGLNTEAFF.